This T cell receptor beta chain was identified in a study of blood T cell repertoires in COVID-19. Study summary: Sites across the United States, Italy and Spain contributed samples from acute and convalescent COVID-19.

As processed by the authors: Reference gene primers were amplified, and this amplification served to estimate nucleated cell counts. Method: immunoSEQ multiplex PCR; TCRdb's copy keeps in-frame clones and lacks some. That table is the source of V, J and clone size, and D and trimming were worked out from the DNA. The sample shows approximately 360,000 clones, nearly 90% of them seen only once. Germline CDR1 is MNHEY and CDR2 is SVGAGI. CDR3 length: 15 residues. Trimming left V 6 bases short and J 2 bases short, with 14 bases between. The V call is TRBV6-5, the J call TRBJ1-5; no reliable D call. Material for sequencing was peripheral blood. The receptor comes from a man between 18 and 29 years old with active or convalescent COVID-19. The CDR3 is CASRSGVSGNQPQHF. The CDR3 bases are TGTGCCAGCAGGAGCGGTGTTTCTGGCAATCAGCCCCAGCATTTT.